This TCR beta chain came from a study of blood T cell repertoires in COVID-19. Study at large: Material from acute and convalescent COVID-19 was sourced from the United States, Italy and Spain. Sources were T cells, B-cell-depleted T cells, or PBMCs; the material itself was cDNA or gDNA.

The CDR3 totals 15 residues. Germline V gene lookup returns CDR1 MNHEY and CDR2 SMNVEV (reference sequence). The V and J ends lost 3 bases and 1 base, in that order; junction bases with no gene match: 3. Sequencing was performed with immunoSEQ multiplex PCR; in TCRdb, only in-frame clones are kept and a portion is missing. The sample records 250,000 to 350,000 clones, roughly nine tenths being singletons. V gene TRBV27 combines with J gene TRBJ2-3, with TRBD2 matching 8 bases. The receptor comes from a man aged 18 to 29 with active or convalescent COVID-19. Input material: peripheral blood. CDR3 in DNA: TGTGCCAGCAGTTTTGGTAGCGGGGGCACAGATACGCAGTATTTT. Protein: CASSFGSGGTDTQYF.